A single sample gave rise to the 16 T cell receptor beta chains below, sequenced in a study of blood T cell repertoires in COVID-19. Sequenced by immunoSEQ multiplex PCR; TCRdb stores in-frame clones only, minus some. The data contain about 11,000 clones, approximately 89% of them singletons. Material: peripheral blood. The source is a human donor in a cohort sampled during active COVID-19.

The chain joins TRBV6-5 to TRBJ2-1; 11 bases fit TRBD2. This CDR3 comprises 16 residues. The germline gives CDR1 MNHEY, CDR2 SVGAGI. Trimming took 4 bases from V and 10 from J; bases not matched to a gene: 12. CDR3: CASSSIVAGGVREQFF. The CDR3 DNA follows: TGTGCCAGCAGTTCCATCGTAGCGGGGGGGGTCAGAGAGCAGTTCTTC.

The rearrangement joins TRBV29-1 to TRBJ1-5; no firm D call. This CDR3 has 14 residues. V shed 4 bases and J shed 1 base, with 11 bases lying between them. Germline lookup yields CDR1 SQVTM and CDR2 ANQGSEA. CDR3 coding DNA: TGCAGCGTTGGGGTGGGAGGGAGCAATCAGCCCCAGCATTTT. Translating it yields CSVGVGGSNQPQHF. The entire variable domain, with the rest obtained from reference TRBV29-1 and TRBJ1-5, is as follows: SAVISQKPSRDICQRGTSLTIQCQVDSQVTMMFWYRQQPGQSLTLIATANQGSEATYESGFVIDKFPISRPNLTFSTLTVSNMSPEDSSIYLCSVGVGGSNQPQHFGDGTRLSIL.

DNA of the CDR3: TGTGCCAGCAGTTCGGGACTAGCGGGGGCCCTTGGCTACGAGCAGTACTTC. It translates to CASSSGLAGALGYEQYF. The chain couples TRBV27 to TRBJ2-7, with 14 bases lining up with TRBD2. Per germline, CDR1 MNHEY and CDR2 SMNVEV (reference sequence). Unmatched junction bases numbered 8, after V lost 4 bases and J lost 3 bases. This CDR3 region has 17 residues.

J is TRBJ2-3 and V is TRBV30, with D possibly matching TRBD2 (6 bases). Germline CDR1 is GTSNPN and CDR2 is SVGIG (reference sequence). Trimming left V 0 bases short and J 0 bases short, with 10 bases between. The CDR3 loop spans 15 amino acids. CDR3 DNA sequence: TGTGCCTGGAGTGTAAGAGGGACTAGCACAGATACGCAGTATTTT. Translated, it gives CAWSVRGTSTDTQYF. The complete variable domain, with remaining parts taken from reference TRBV30 and TRBJ2-3, reads SQTIHQWPATLVQPVGSPLSLECTVEGTSNPNLYWYRQAAGRGLQLLFYSVGIGQISSEVPQNLSASRPQDRQFILSSKKLLLSDSGFYLCAWSVRGTSTDTQYFGPGTRLTVL.

V usage is TRBV7-2 and J usage is TRBJ2-1; 9 nucleotides match TRBD2. V was clipped by 5 bases and J by 3 bases; unmatched bases: 5. In germline, CDR1 is SGHTA, CDR2 FQGNSA. The CDR3 runs to 15 residues. CDR3 region: CASSLSGGFYNEQFF. CDR3 nucleotides: TGTGCCAGCAGCCTTAGCGGGGGCTTCTACAATGAGCAGTTCTTC.

The chain combines TRBV23-1 with TRBJ1-6; TRBD1 matches 9 bases. TRBV23-1 carries the ORF label, with uncertain function. The CDR3 spans 16 residues. V trimming: 1 base; J trimming: 7 bases; junction bases outside the gene matches: 5. CDR3 loop: CASSQCTGGLNSPLHF. CDR3 nucleotides: TGCGCCAGCAGTCAATGTACAGGGGGCTTAAATTCACCCCTCCACTTT.

The chain carries TRBV5-4 and TRBJ1-1; 9 nucleotides agree with TRBD1. The CDR3 has 16 residues. Germline CDR1 and CDR2: SGHNT and YYREEE (reference sequence). Unmatched junction bases numbered 7, after V lost 2 bases and J lost 2 bases. This CDR3 reads CASSFPGQGTNTEAFF. The DNA for the CDR3 is TGTGCCAGCAGCTTCCCTGGACAGGGGACAAACACTGAAGCTTTCTTT. The entire variable domain, with the rest obtained from reference TRBV5-4 and TRBJ1-1, is as follows: ETGVTQSPTHLIKTRGQQVTLRCSSQSGHNTVSWYQQALGQGPQFIFQYYREEENGRGNFPPRFSGLQFPNYSSELNVNALELDDSALYLCASSFPGQGTNTEAFFGQGTRLTVV.

CDR3 coding DNA: TGTGCCAGCAGCCCGGGACTAGTAGTAGAGACCCAGTACTTC. This encodes CASSPGLVVETQYF. The chain has TRBV11-2 and TRBJ2-5; 8 bases line up with TRBD2. Germline assignment: CDR1 SGHAT and CDR2 FQNNGV. This CDR3 has 14 amino acids. Unmatched junction bases numbered 6, after V lost 5 bases and J lost 4 bases.

V usage is TRBV6-1 and J usage is TRBJ2-6; D gene unclear. The CDR3 sequence is 16 residues long. Germline CDR1 MNHNS, CDR2 SASEGT. Trimming took off 0 bases at V and 0 bases at J, with 6 bases between the two ends. In nucleotides, the CDR3 is TGTGCCAGCAGTGAAGCGCGGCCCTCTGGGGCCAACGTCCTGACTTTC. It specifies CASSEARPSGANVLTF.

The chain has TRBV3-1 (or the pseudogene TRBV3-2) and TRBJ2-7, with no clear D. Germline loops: CDR1 LGHDT, CDR2 YNNKEL (reference sequence). Trimming took off 0 bases at V and 10 bases at J, with 7 bases between the two ends. This CDR3 has 11 amino acids. The CDR3, as DNA: TGTGCCAGCAGCCAAGAGGGCCAACAGTACTTC. Protein product: CASSQEGQQYF.

This clone is labeled as medium-sized (0.01 to 0.1%). The chain employs TRBV2 and TRBJ1-1; no clear D. V lost 8 bases to trimming and J lost 0 bases, with 10 bases between them. Looked up from germline, CDR1 is SNHLY and CDR2 is FYNNEI. There are 13 residues in the CDR3. The CDR3 DNA follows: TGTGCCAGCCGGAGTACCGTGAACACTGAAGCTTTCTTT. Protein product: CASRSTVNTEAFF.

The rearrangement uses TRBV5-1 and TRBJ2-7, with 9 positions matching TRBD1. The CDR3 contains 15 residues. The germline gives CDR1 SGHRS, CDR2 YFSETQ. V lost 4 bases and J lost 2; bases outside the gene matches: 7. The CDR3 DNA reads TGCGCCAGCAGCCAGGGGGGACAGGGCACCTACGAGCAGTACTTC. Amino acid sequence: CASSQGGQGTYEQYF.

The V and J genes are TRBV3-1 (or the pseudogene TRBV3-2) and TRBJ2-1; 9 nucleotides agree with TRBD2. Germline assignment: CDR1 LGHDT and CDR2 YNNKEL (reference sequence). The ends lost 4 bases at V and 6 bases at J; junction bases unmatched: 7. The CDR3 runs 15 residues. The CDR3 DNA follows: TGTGCCAGCAGCCCATCGGGCGGGGGGGCCAATGAGCAGTTCTTC. Translation: CASSPSGGGANEQFF.

The rearrangement joins TRBV2 to TRBJ1-1, with D perhaps matching TRBD1 (6 bases). V dropped 5 bases and J dropped 4 bases, with 14 bases sitting between them. CDR1 SNHLY and CDR2 FYNNEI come from the germline V gene. The CDR3 runs to 14 residues. CDR3 loop: CASSYWTASTEAFF. The CDR3 nucleotides are TGTGCCAGCAGTTACTGGACAGCCTCCACTGAAGCTTTCTTT.

The chain is built from TRBV7-8 and TRBJ2-1, with 11 bases identical to TRBD1. Looked up from germline, CDR1 is SGHVS and CDR2 is FQNEAQ. The CDR3 loop spans 14 amino acids. Trimming at V came to 5 bases and at J to 10 bases, leaving 7 bases not matched to a gene. The CDR3 spells CASSGTGGFGEQFF. The CDR3 DNA reads as TGTGCCAGCAGCGGGACAGGGGGATTTGGCGAGCAGTTCTTC.

The chain carries TRBV18 and TRBJ2-1; tentatively, D is TRBD2 (6 bases). The germline V gene has CDR1 KGHSH and CDR2 LQKENI. CDR3 length: 17 residues. Trimming removed 0 bases from V and 6 bases from J, with 18 bases in between. CDR3 residues: CASSPPSNPDYPNEQFF. The CDR3 nucleotides are TGTGCCAGCTCACCACCATCAAACCCGGACTATCCCAATGAGCAGTTCTTC.